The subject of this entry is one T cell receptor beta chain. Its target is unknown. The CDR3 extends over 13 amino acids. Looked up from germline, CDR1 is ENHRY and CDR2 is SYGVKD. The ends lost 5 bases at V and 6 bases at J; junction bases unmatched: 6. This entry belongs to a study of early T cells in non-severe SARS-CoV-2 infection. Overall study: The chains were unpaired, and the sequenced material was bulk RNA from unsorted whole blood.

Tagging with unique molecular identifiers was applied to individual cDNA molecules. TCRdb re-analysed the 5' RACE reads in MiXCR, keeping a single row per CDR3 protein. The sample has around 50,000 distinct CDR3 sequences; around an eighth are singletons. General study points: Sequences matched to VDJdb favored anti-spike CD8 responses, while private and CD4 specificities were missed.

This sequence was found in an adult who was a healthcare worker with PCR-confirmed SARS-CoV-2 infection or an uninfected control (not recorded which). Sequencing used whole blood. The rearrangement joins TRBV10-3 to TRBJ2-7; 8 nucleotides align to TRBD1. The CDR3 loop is CAISQIQGGEQYF. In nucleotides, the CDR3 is TGTGCCATCAGTCAAATACAGGGGGGCGAGCAGTACTTC.